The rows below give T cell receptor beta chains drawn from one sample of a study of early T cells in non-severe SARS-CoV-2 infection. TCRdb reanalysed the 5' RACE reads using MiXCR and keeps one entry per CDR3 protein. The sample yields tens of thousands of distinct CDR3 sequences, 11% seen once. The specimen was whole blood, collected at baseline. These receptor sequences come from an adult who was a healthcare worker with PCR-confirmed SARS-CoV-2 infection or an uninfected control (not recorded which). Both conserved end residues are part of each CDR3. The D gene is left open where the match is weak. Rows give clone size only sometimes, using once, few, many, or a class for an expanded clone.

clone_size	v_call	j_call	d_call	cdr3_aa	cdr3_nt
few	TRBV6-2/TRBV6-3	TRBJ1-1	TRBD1	CASSNPEGAGTEAFF	TGTGCCAGCTCCAACCCGGAGGGGGCTGGGACTGAAGCTTTCTTT
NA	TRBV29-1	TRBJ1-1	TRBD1	CSVVDRGTGNTEAFF	TGCAGCGTTGTGGACAGGGGGACGGGGAACACTGAAGCTTTCTTT
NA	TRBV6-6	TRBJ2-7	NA	CASSRTEAEQYF	TGTGCCAGCAGTCGGACGGAGGCCGAGCAGTACTTC
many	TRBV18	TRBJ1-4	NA	CASSPGAANEKLFF	TGTGCCAGCTCACCAGGGGCGGCTAATGAAAAACTGTTTTTT
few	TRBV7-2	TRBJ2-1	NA	CASSLKGPFSYNEQFF	TGTGCCAGCAGCTTAAAAGGGCCGTTCTCCTACAATGAGCAGTTCTTC
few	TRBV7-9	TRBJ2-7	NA	CASSLGTYYEQYF	TGTGCCAGCAGCTTGGGCACGTATTACGAGCAGTACTTC
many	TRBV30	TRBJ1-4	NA	CAWSDGRGVRKLFF	TGTGCCTGGAGTGATGGCAGGGGAGTGAGAAAACTGTTTTTT
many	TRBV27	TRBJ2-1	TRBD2	CASSLRGAIYNEQFF	TGTGCCAGCAGTTTGCGGGGGGCCATTTACAATGAGCAGTTCTTC
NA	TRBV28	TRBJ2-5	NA	CASRLAGSQETQYF	TGTGCCAGCAGACTAGCCGGGAGCCAAGAGACCCAGTACTTC
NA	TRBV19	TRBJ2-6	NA	CASRGQGSSGANVLTF	TGTGCCAGTAGGGGGCAGGGGAGCTCTGGGGCCAACGTCCTGACTTTC
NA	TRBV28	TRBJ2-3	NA	CASSPPVGRTSTDTQYF	TGTGCCAGCAGTCCCCCCGTAGGCAGAACTAGCACAGATACGCAGTATTTT
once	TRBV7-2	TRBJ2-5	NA	CASSLFEGWETQYF	TGTGCCAGCAGCTTATTCGAGGGCTGGGAGACCCAGTACTTC
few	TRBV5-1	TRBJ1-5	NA	CASSLGVDHQPQHF	TGCGCCAGCAGCTTGGGGGTCGACCATCAGCCCCAGCATTTT
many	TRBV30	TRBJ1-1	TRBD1	CAWRRQGIGGTEAFF	TGTGCCTGGAGAAGACAGGGAATAGGCGGCACTGAAGCTTTCTTT
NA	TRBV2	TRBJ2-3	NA	CASSTGEADTQYF	TGTGCCAGCAGTACAGGGGAGGCAGATACGCAGTATTTT
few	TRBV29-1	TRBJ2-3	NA	CSFRVSADTQYF	TGCAGCTTCAGGGTCAGCGCAGATACGCAGTATTTT
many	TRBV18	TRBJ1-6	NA	CASSPVSADNSPLHF	TGTGCCAGCTCACCGGTCTCGGCGGATAATTCACCCCTCCACTTT
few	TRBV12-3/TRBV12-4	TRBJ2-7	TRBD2	CASSLGGGWTYEQYF	TGTGCCAGCAGTTTAGGCGGGGGATGGACCTACGAGCAGTACTTC
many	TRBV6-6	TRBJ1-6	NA	CASSRMGRDSPLHF	TGTGCCAGCAGCCGAATGGGGCGGGATTCACCCCTCCACTTT
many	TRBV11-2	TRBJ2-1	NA	CASSLERRLAEQFF	TGTGCCAGCAGCTTAGAGAGGAGGTTGGCTGAGCAGTTCTTC
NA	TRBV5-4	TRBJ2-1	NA	CASSRTFDEQFF	TGTGCCAGCAGCCGTACGTTCGATGAGCAGTTCTTC
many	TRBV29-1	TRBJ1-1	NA	CSVEDRGGLRSTEAFF	TGCAGCGTTGAAGATCGGGGGGGCCTACGGAGCACTGAAGCTTTCTTT
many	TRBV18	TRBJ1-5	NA	CASSPGGSQGYSNQPQHF	TGTGCCAGCTCACCAGGGGGCTCCCAGGGGTATAGCAATCAGCCCCAGCATTTT
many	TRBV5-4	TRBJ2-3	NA	CASSLDSVRGTDTQYF	TGTGCCAGCAGCTTGGACTCGGTTCGGGGCACAGATACGCAGTATTTT
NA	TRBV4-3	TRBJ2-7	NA	CASSQGLDYEQYF	TGCGCCAGCAGCCAAGGATTAGACTACGAGCAGTACTTC
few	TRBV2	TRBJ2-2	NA	CASSEGEAGLNTGELFF	TGTGCCAGCAGTGAGGGGGAGGCCGGCCTTAACACCGGGGAGCTGTTTTTT
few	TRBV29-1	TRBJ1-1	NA	CSVEDFEGKAAFF	TGCAGCGTTGAAGATTTTGAGGGGAAAGCGGCTTTCTTT
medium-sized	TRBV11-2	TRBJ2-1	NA	CASSLLVAYNEQFF	TGTGCCAGCAGCTTACTCGTGGCCTACAATGAGCAGTTCTTC
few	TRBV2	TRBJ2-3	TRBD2	CASSGRLAGGDTQYF	TGTGCCAGCAGTGGGCGACTAGCGGGGGGAGATACGCAGTATTTT
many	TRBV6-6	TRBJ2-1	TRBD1	CASSYQGADYNEQFF	TGTGCCAGCAGTTACCAGGGGGCAGACTACAATGAGCAGTTCTTC
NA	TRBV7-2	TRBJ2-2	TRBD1	CASSITGGLRSGELFF	TGTGCCAGCAGCATCACAGGGGGCTTAAGGTCCGGGGAGCTGTTTTTT
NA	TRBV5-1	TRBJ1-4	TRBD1	CASSYNTGQANEKLFF	TGCGCCAGCAGCTACAACACGGGACAGGCTAATGAAAAACTGTTTTTT
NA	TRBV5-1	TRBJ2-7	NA	CASSFNKEQYF	TGCGCCAGCAGCTTTAATAAAGAGCAGTACTTC
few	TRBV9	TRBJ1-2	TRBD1	CASSPRTGGSYGYTF	TGTGCCAGCAGCCCCAGGACAGGGGGCAGCTATGGCTACACCTTC
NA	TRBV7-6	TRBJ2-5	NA	CASSRGVETQYF	TGTGCCAGCAGCCGAGGGGTAGAGACCCAGTACTTC
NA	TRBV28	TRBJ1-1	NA	CASSLEVTEAFF	TGTGCCAGCAGTTTGGAGGTGACTGAAGCTTTCTTT
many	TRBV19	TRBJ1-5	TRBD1	CASSPQGASNQPQHF	TGTGCCAGTAGTCCCCAGGGGGCGTCGAATCAGCCCCAGCATTTT
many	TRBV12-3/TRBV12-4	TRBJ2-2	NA	CASSRNTGELFF	TGTGCCAGCAGTCGAAACACCGGGGAGCTGTTTTTT
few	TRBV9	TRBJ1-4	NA	CASSVDRRSEKLFF	TGTGCCAGCAGCGTCGACAGACGGAGTGAAAAACTGTTTTTT
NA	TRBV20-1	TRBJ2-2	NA	CSARGLTGAGELFF	TGCAGTGCTAGGGGCTTAACGGGGGCCGGGGAGCTGTTTTTT
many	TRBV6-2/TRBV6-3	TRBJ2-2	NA	CASSKVLATNTGELFF	TGTGCCAGCAGCAAGGTCCTCGCGACCAACACCGGGGAGCTGTTTTTT
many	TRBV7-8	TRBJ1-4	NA	CASSLSGYRANEKLFF	TGTGCCAGCAGCTTATCGGGTTACAGAGCTAATGAAAAACTGTTTTTT
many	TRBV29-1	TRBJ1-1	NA	CSVARDLNTEAFF	TGCAGCGTCGCCCGGGACCTGAACACTGAAGCTTTCTTT
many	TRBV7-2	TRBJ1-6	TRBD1	CASSLEGQANSPLHF	TGTGCCAGCAGCTTAGAGGGACAGGCAAATTCACCCCTCCACTTT
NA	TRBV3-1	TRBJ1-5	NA	CASSQERAQPQHF	TGTGCCAGCAGCCAAGAACGGGCGCAGCCCCAGCATTTT
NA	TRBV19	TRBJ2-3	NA	CASSMPTDTQYF	TGTGCCAGTAGTATGCCGACAGATACGCAGTATTTT
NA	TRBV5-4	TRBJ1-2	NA	CASTTLGGFYGYTF	TGTGCCAGCACCACATTAGGAGGGTTCTATGGCTACACCTTC
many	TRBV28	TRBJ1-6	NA	CASSSTGRNSPLHF	TGTGCCAGCAGTTCCACAGGGAGAAATTCACCCCTCCACTTT
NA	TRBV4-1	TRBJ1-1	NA	CASSQGLRRRNTEAFF	TGCGCCAGCAGCCAAGGACTGAGAAGAAGGAACACTGAAGCTTTCTTT
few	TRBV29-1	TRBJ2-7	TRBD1	CSVVGTGGFEQYF	TGCAGCGTTGTTGGGACAGGGGGCTTTGAGCAGTACTTC
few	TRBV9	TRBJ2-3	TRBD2	CASSPPSGVTDTQYF	TGTGCCAGCAGCCCCCCTAGCGGGGTTACAGATACGCAGTATTTT
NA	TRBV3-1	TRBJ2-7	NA	CASSQDLAEYTYEQYF	TGTGCCAGCAGCCAAGATTTGGCAGAATACACCTACGAGCAGTACTTC
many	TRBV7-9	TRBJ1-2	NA	CASSSEAHRDNYGYTF	TGTGCCAGCAGCTCCGAGGCTCACAGGGATAACTATGGCTACACCTTC
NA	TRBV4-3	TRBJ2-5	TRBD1	CASSQDRTGQETQYF	TGCGCCAGCAGCCAAGATCGGACAGGCCAAGAGACCCAGTACTTC
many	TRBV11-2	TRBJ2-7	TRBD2	CASSSPGGLASYEQYF	TGTGCCAGCAGCTCCCCGGGGGGACTAGCTTCCTACGAGCAGTACTTC
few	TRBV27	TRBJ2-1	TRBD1	CASRMTGRSYNEQFF	TGTGCCAGCAGGATGACAGGGCGCTCCTACAATGAGCAGTTCTTC